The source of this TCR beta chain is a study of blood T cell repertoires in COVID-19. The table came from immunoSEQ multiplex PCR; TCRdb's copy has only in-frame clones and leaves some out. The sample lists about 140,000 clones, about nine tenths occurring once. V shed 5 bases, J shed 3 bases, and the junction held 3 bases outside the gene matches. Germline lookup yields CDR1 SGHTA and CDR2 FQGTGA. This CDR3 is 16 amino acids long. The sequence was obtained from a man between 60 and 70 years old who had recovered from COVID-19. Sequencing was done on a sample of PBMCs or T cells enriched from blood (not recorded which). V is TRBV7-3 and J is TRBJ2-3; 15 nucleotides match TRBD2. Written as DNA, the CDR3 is TGTGCCAGCAGCCTGGGACTAGCGGGAGGAACAGATACGCAGTATTTT. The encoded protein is CASSLGLAGGTDTQYF.